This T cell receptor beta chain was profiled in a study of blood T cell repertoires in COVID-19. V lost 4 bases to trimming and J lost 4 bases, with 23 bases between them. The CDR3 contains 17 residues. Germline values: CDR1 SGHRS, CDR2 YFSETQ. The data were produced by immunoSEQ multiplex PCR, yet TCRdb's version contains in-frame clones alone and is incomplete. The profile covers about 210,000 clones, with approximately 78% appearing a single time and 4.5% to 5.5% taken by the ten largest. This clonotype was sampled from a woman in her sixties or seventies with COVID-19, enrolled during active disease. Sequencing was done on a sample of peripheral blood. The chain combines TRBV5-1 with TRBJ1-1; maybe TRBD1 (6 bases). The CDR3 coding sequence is TGCGCCAGCAGCCGTCAGACACGGGACACCCGGGGCACTGAAGCTTTCTTT. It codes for CASSRQTRDTRGTEAFF.